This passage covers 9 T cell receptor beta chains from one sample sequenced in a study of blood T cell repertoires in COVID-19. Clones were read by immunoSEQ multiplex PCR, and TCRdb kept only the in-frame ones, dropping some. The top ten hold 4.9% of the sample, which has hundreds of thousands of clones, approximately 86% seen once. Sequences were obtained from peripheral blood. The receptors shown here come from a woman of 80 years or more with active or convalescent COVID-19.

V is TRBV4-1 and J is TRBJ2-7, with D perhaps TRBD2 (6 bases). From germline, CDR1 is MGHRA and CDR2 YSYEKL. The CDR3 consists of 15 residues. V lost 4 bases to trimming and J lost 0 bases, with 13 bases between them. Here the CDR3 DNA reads TGCGCCAGCAGCCGCGGGACGGCGAACTCCTACGAGCAGTACTTC. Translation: CASSRGTANSYEQYF.

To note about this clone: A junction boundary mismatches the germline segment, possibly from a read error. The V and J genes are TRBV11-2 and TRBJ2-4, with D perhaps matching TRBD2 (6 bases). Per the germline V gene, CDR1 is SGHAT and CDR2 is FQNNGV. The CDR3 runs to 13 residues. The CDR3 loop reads CASSLVLGGIQYF. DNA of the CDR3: TGTGCCAGCAGTTTAGTCTTGGGGGGCATTCAGTACTTC.

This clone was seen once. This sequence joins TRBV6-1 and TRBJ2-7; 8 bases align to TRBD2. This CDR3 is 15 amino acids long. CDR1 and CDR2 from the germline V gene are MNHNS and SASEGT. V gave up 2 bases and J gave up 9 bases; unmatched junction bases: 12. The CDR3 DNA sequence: TGTGCCAGCAGTGAAATCAGCGGGGGCCCAGTCGGGCAGTACTTC. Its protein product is CASSEISGGPVGQYF.

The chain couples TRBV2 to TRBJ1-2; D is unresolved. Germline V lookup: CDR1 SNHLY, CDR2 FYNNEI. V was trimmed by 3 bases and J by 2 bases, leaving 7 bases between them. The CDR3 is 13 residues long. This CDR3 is CASSEAGNYGYTF. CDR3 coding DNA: TGTGCCAGCAGTGAGGCGGGAAACTATGGCTACACCTTC.

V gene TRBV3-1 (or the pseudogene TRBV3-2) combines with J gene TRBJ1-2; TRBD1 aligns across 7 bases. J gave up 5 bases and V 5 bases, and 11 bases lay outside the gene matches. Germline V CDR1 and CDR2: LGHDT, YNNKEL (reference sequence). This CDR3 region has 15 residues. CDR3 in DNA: TGTGCCAGCAGCTTGAGACAGGGATATATATATGGCTACACCTTC. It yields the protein CASSLRQGYIYGYTF.

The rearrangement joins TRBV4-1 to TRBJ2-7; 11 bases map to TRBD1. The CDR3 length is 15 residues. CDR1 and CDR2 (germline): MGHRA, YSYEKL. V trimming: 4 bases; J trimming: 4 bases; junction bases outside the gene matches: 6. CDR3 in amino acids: CASSPGQGAGYEQYF. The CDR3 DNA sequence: TGCGCCAGCAGCCCTGGACAGGGGGCTGGATACGAGCAGTACTTC.

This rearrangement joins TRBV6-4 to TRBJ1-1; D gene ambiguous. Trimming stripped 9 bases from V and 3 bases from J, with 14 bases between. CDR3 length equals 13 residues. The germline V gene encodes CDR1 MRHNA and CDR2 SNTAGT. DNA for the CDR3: TGTGCCAGTATGTCCGGAGAGCACACTGAAGCTTTCTTT. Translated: CASMSGEHTEAFF.

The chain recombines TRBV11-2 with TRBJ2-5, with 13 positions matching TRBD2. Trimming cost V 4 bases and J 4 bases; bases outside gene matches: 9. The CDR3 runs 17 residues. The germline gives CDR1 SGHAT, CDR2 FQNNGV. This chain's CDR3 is CASSSRTSGRPPETQYF. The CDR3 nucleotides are TGTGCCAGCAGCTCCAGGACTAGCGGGAGACCCCCAGAGACCCAGTACTTC.

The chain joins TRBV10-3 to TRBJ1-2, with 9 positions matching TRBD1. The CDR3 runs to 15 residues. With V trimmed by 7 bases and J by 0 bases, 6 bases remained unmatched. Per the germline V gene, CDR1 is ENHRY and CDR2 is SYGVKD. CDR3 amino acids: CAIKGQGNPNYGYTF. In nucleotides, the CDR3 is TGTGCCATCAAGGGACAGGGTAACCCTAACTATGGCTACACCTTC.